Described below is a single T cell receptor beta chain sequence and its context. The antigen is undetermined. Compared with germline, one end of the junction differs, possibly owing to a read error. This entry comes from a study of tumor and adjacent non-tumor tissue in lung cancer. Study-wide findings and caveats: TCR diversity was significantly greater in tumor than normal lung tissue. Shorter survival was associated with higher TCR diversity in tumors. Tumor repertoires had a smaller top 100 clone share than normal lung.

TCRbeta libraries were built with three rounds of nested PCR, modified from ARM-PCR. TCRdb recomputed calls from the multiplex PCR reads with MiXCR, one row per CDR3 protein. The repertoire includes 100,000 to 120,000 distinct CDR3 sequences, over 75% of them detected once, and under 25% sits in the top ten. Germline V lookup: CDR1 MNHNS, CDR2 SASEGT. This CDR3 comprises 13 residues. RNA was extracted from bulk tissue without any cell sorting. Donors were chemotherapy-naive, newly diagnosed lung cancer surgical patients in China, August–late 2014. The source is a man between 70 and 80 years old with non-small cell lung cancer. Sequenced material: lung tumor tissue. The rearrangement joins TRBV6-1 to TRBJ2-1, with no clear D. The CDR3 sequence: CVSNVWGKNEQSF. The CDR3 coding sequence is TGTGTCAGCAACGTCTGGGGAAAGAATGAGCAGTCCTTC.